These T cell receptor beta chains were read from a single sample in a study of naive and memory T cell subsets. TCRdb ran MiXCR on the UMI-ligation and nested PCR reads and lists one entry per CDR3 protein. The sample yields some 110,000 distinct CDR3 sequences, 30% to 45% seen once. Sequencing was performed on central memory CD4+ T cells from blood. All receptors derive from a human donor in good health. Both conserved end residues are part of each CDR3. The D gene is left open where the match is weak. Not all rows give a size; the values are once, few, many and, for expanded clones, a class.

-,18,TRBJ2-7,TRBV5-6,-,TGTGCCAGCAGCTTGAAAGGTCAAGGGCCAAAGGGCATATACGAGCAGTACTTC,CASSLKGQGPKGIYEQYF
-,14,TRBJ1-5,TRBV2,TRBD1,TGTGCCAGCAAAGGGACAGGGGTCTCTCAGCCCCAGCATTTT,CASKGTGVSQPQHF
-,15,TRBJ2-7,TRBV27,-,TGTGCCAGCAGTTTAAGGCTCCTGGGCCCCTACGAGCAGTACTTC,CASSLRLLGPYEQYF
-,13,TRBJ1-2,TRBV28,TRBD1,TGTGCCAGCCTTCTTTCAGGGGGCGCGGGCTACACCTTC,CASLLSGGAGYTF
few,21,TRBJ2-1,TRBV28,TRBD2,TGTGCCAGCAGTTTACCACAATACCGGACTAGCGGGAGTAAGGATTACAATGAGCAGTTCTTC,CASSLPQYRTSGSKDYNEQFF
few,18,TRBJ2-5,TRBV4-2,TRBD2,TGTGCCAGCAGCCAAGATTCGCTAGCGGGAGGCCGTGTGGAGACCCAGTACTTC,CASSQDSLAGGRVETQYF
-,16,TRBJ2-1,TRBV7-2,TRBD1,TGTGCCAGCAGCTTACACGGGGGTCAGGGGGCCGATGAGCAGTTCTTC,CASSLHGGQGADEQFF
-,15,TRBJ2-1,TRBV7-9,TRBD1,TGTGCCAGCAGCTTCCGGACAGGGGGACACAATGAGCAGTTCTTC,CASSFRTGGHNEQFF
-,14,TRBJ2-1,TRBV7-6,TRBD1,TGTGTCAGCAGCCCCAGGGGGATATACAATGAGCAGTTCTTC,CVSSPRGIYNEQFF
few,16,TRBJ2-1,TRBV5-1,TRBD2,TGCGCCAGCAGCTTTGGACTAGCGGGGGACTTAAATGAGCAGTTCTTC,CASSFGLAGDLNEQFF
few,16,TRBJ2-1,TRBV19,-,TGTGCCAGTAGCACAGTCGGACTCACAGGGTACAATGAGCAGTTCTTC,CASSTVGLTGYNEQFF
-,14,TRBJ1-5,TRBV24-1,-,TGTGCCACCAGTGGGGGGGGAGGAGGCCAGCCCCAGCATTTT,CATSGGGGGQPQHF
-,12,TRBJ2-5,TRBV20-1,-,TGCAGTGCTAGAGCAGGGATCGGGACCCAGTACTTC,CSARAGIGTQYF
once,12,TRBJ2-7,TRBV5-1,-,TGCGCCAGCAGCTCCTCCCAGCGGAGACAGTACTTC,CASSSSQRRQYF
-,16,TRBJ2-3,TRBV12-3/TRBV12-4,TRBD2,TGTGCCAGCAGTTTATTAGCGGGGATTCGGACAGATACGCAGTATTTT,CASSLLAGIRTDTQYF
-,14,TRBJ1-2,TRBV12-3/TRBV12-4,-,TGTGCCAGCAGTTTAGGACAGGAAACCTATGGCTACACCTTC,CASSLGQETYGYTF
-,11,TRBJ1-5,TRBV2,TRBD1,TGTGCCAGCACTGGGGACAGGGGCCAGCATTTT,CASTGDRGQHF
few,12,TRBJ2-1,TRBV2,-,TGTGCCAGCGGAGGACAGAACAATGAGCAGTTCTTC,CASGGQNNEQFF
many,17,TRBJ2-1,TRBV5-1,TRBD2,TGCGCCAGCAGCCCCCATACTAGCGGGAGCTCCTACAATGAGCAGTTCTTC,CASSPHTSGSSYNEQFF
-,15,TRBJ1-2,TRBV7-9,TRBD1,TGTGCCAGCAGCTTTATACAGGGGGCTGTCAGAGGCTACACCTTC,CASSFIQGAVRGYTF
few,14,TRBJ2-7,TRBV25-1,-,TGTGCCAGCAGCCTGGGGGAGCCCCCCTACGAGCAGTACTTC,CASSLGEPPYEQYF
few,14,TRBJ2-1,TRBV19,TRBD1,TGTGCCAGTAGAGACAGGGGTCGAACCAATGAGCAGTTCTTC,CASRDRGRTNEQFF
many,12,TRBJ2-5,TRBV29-1,-,TGCAGCGTTTACAGCCGGCAAGAGACCCAGTACTTC,CSVYSRQETQYF
-,13,TRBJ2-7,TRBV27,TRBD1,TGTGCCAGTAAGGACAGGAGCTCCTACGAGCAGTACTTC,CASKDRSSYEQYF
-,16,TRBJ2-3,TRBV4-1,TRBD2,TGCGCCAGCAGCCAAGAGGCCAGCGGGAGTTTAGTTACGCAGTATTTT,CASSQEASGSLVTQYF
-,14,TRBJ1-3,TRBV6-5,-,TGTGCCAGCTTCTCTCGTAACTCTGGAAACACCATATATTTT,CASFSRNSGNTIYF
few,13,TRBJ2-3,TRBV20-1,-,TGCAGTGCCCGTCGGGGGCGGTCGGATACGCAGTATTTT,CSARRGRSDTQYF
few,12,TRBJ1-6,TRBV7-2,-,TGTGCCAGCAGCTTATATGGATCACCCCTCCACTTT,CASSLYGSPLHF
few,12,TRBJ2-5,TRBV5-1,-,TGCGCCAGCAGCACCAACAAAGAGACCCAGTACTTC,CASSTNKETQYF
-,18,TRBJ2-6,TRBV6-5,-,TGTGCCAGCACCAACGGGGTCAAGATAGGCTCTGGGGCCAACGTCCTGACTTTC,CASTNGVKIGSGANVLTF
few,15,TRBJ2-3,TRBV11-2,-,TGTGCCAGCAGCTTAGCCCCAGGGTCCGAAGATACGCAGTATTTT,CASSLAPGSEDTQYF
few,14,TRBJ1-1,TRBV12-3/TRBV12-4,-,TGTGCCAGCAGTCCGGGACGGGGGAACACTGAAGCTTTCTTT,CASSPGRGNTEAFF
-,17,TRBJ2-1,TRBV20-1,TRBD2,TGCAGTGCTAGTGCCCGACTAGCGAGTAGCTCCTACAATGAGCAGTTCTTC,CSASARLASSSYNEQFF
-,16,TRBJ1-2,TRBV6-2/TRBV6-3,-,TGTGCCAGCAGTTACTCGGCAGGGTCGGGAGACTATGGCTACACCTTC,CASSYSAGSGDYGYTF
few,15,TRBJ2-7,TRBV20-1,TRBD1,TGCAGTGCTAGAGTTCTGAGGACAGGGAACCACGAGCAGTACTTC,CSARVLRTGNHEQYF
-,13,TRBJ2-3,TRBV7-8,-,TGTGCCAGCAGCTTACCAGGTCGAGATACGCAGTATTTT,CASSLPGRDTQYF
-,16,TRBJ1-1,TRBV4-3,TRBD1,TGCGCCAGCAGCCAAGGACAGGGGGTGGTATACACTGAAGCTTTCTTT,CASSQGQGVVYTEAFF
medium-sized,16,TRBJ2-3,TRBV29-1,-,TGCAGCGTTGAAGCACTAGGGACCGCGAGCACAGATACGCAGTATTTT,CSVEALGTASTDTQYF
few,12,TRBJ2-1,TRBV11-3,-,TGTGCCAGCAGCTCTAGGTGGAATGAGCAGTTCTTC,CASSSRWNEQFF
-,15,TRBJ2-1,TRBV5-6,-,TGTGCCAGCAGCTTGGCCCCGGGATGGGGTGAGGAGCAGTTCTTC,CASSLAPGWGEEQFF
-,15,TRBJ2-2,TRBV19,TRBD1,TGTGCCAGTATACCGGGACAGGGGGCAACGGGGGAGCTGTTTTTT,CASIPGQGATGELFF
-,15,TRBJ2-5,TRBV5-1,TRBD1,TGCGCCAGCACAAGGAACAGGGGGGACCAAGAGACCCAGTACTTC,CASTRNRGDQETQYF
few,15,TRBJ2-1,TRBV15,TRBD2,TGTGCCACCAGCAGAGATCTCGTAGCGGGCAATGAGCAGTTCTTC,CATSRDLVAGNEQFF
-,13,TRBJ2-1,TRBV2,TRBD2,TGTGCCAGCAGTGAAAGGACTAGCAATGAGCAGTTCTTC,CASSERTSNEQFF
few,16,TRBJ2-3,TRBV7-9,TRBD2,TGTGCCAGCAGCACAGGAGGCGGGAGGGCTTCAGATACGCAGTATTTT,CASSTGGGRASDTQYF
few,15,TRBJ1-6,TRBV15,-,TGTGCCACCAGCAGAGGAGGGGGAGGCAATTCACCCCTCCACTTT,CATSRGGGGNSPLHF
-,13,TRBJ2-5,TRBV7-9,-,TGTGCCAGTGGGGGTAGAGAACGAGAGACCCAGTACTTC,CASGGRERETQYF
few,14,TRBJ2-2,TRBV5-1,-,TGCGCCAGCAGCTTGGAACAGGGAACCGGGGAGCTGTTTTTT,CASSLEQGTGELFF
-,14,TRBJ2-3,TRBV12-3/TRBV12-4,-,TGTGCCAGCAGTTTGGGGGAGTTATGGGATACGCAGTATTTT,CASSLGELWDTQYF
few,13,TRBJ1-5,TRBV10-3,-,TGTGCCATCAGTCCGGTCGGGAATCAGCCCCAGCATTTT,CAISPVGNQPQHF
-,17,TRBJ2-3,TRBV7-9,TRBD2,TGTGCCAGCAGCCAAGGGACTAGCGGGAGTGGCACAGATACGCAGTATTTT,CASSQGTSGSGTDTQYF
few,14,TRBJ2-7,TRBV5-1,-,TGCGCCAGCAGCTTGGTAGGCTTTTCCTACGAGCAGTACTTC,CASSLVGFSYEQYF
-,16,TRBJ2-7,TRBV29-1,TRBD2,TGCAGCGTCCAAATTCCCTCGGCTAGCGGATCCTACGAGCAGTACTTC,CSVQIPSASGSYEQYF